This T cell receptor beta chain stems from a study of blood T cell repertoires in COVID-19. Trimming left V 0 bases short and J 4 bases short, with 12 bases between. The CDR3 consists of 15 residues. The germline CDR1 and CDR2 sequences are MNHEY and SVGEGT. Produced via immunoSEQ multiplex PCR; TCRdb's table is partial and in-frame only. The sample includes about 160,000 clones, over 75% seen only once; the top ten take roughly 3.1%. This clone was detected only a few times. Material: peripheral blood. This sequence joins TRBV6-2 or TRBV6-3 and TRBJ2-5; possibly TRBD1 for D (5 bases). This TCR was recovered from a man aged 65 to 85 with acute or convalescent COVID-19. CDR3 sequence reads: CASSYSSAGSETQYF. The CDR3 DNA sequence: TGTGCCAGCAGTTACTCGAGTGCAGGGTCAGAGACCCAGTACTTC.